These 25 T cell receptor beta chains share one sample of origin, sequenced in a study of T cell responses to AZD1222 COVID-19 vaccine (dated by TCRdb to the early 2020s). The intended sense of this specimen's time point label: about 28 days (+/-7) after the second vaccine dose. The library relied on the immunoSEQ multiplex PCR assay. Entries here come from immuneACCESS through TCRdb and include only in-frame sequences with V and J called. Some clones fail to appear in such tables; in the studies checked, an unresolved V gene covers under half of the shortfall, and the cause of the remainder is unknown. This sample comprises roughly 100,000 clones, nearly 90% of them detected only once. 44% of the sample goes to the ten largest clones. The starting material was peripheral blood, obtained 28 days after the second AZD1222 dose. These receptors were collected from an adult who received the AZD1222 COVID-19 vaccine.

CDR3 protein: CASSRLGGRLAVHEQYF. The CDR3 DNA is TGTGCCAGCAGTCGTTTAGGGGGGAGACTAGCGGTACACGAGCAGTACTTC. The chain employs TRBV7-8 and TRBJ2-7; 9 bases map to TRBD2. The CDR3 runs to 17 residues. V trimming: 6 bases; J trimming: 5 bases; junction bases outside the gene matches: 17. Germline-derived CDR1 and CDR2 are SGHVS and FQNEAQ.

The V call is TRBV15, the J call TRBJ1-1; D not resolved. Germline V gene lookup returns CDR1 LNHNV and CDR2 YYDKDF (reference sequence). V lost 1 base and J lost 5, with 8 bases in between. This CDR3 is built from 13 residues. The CDR3 here is CATSRAAGTEAFF. As DNA, the CDR3 is TGTGCCACCAGCAGAGCTGCGGGGACTGAAGCTTTCTTT. Together with reference TRBV15 and TRBJ1-1, the CDR3 gives the full variable domain: DAMVIQNPRYQVTQFGKPVTLSCSQTLNHNVMYWYQQKSSQAPKLLFHYYDKDFNNEADTPDNFQSRRPNTSFCFLDIRSPGLGDTAMYLCATSRAAGTEAFFGQGTRLTVV.

The chain has TRBV7-9 and TRBJ1-2; D gene uncertain. In germline, CDR1 is SEHNR, CDR2 FQNEAQ (reference sequence). This CDR3 is 13 amino acids long. Between the trimmed V and J ends, which lost 2 bases and 8 bases, there was a span of 12 bases. CDR3 sequence: CASSLLAMEGYTF. CDR3 in DNA: TGTGCCAGCAGCTTACTAGCTATGGAGGGCTACACCTTC.

The chain couples TRBV27 to TRBJ1-2; 7 nucleotides align to TRBD1. The CDR3 is made up of 15 amino acids. Germline-derived CDR1 and CDR2 are MNHEY and SMNVEV (reference sequence). Trimming removed 0 bases from V and 8 bases from J; junction bases left unmatched: 9. The CDR3 bases are TGTGCCAGCAGTTTATCGCGGACAGGCCCGGGAGGCTACACCTTC. This encodes CASSLSRTGPGGYTF.

The CDR3 region is CASSLGPLSWQYF. The CDR3 DNA is TGTGCCAGCAGTTTAGGTCCCCTGAGTTGGCAGTACTTC. The V gene is TRBV27, the J gene TRBJ2-7; D unresolved. Germline assignment: CDR1 MNHEY and CDR2 SMNVEV (reference sequence). Trimming removed 2 bases at V and 9 bases at J, with 14 bases between. This CDR3 is built from 13 residues.

The chain carries TRBV18 and TRBJ2-5; TRBD2 matches at 8 bases. The V and J ends lost 3 bases and 2 bases, in that order; junction bases with no gene match: 2. The CDR3 covers 14 residues. Germline lookup yields CDR1 KGHSH and CDR2 LQKENI. In nucleotides, the CDR3 is TGTGCCAGCTCACCCCGGGGGGGACAAGAGACCCAGTACTTC. It codes for CASSPRGGQETQYF.

The V call is TRBV28, the J call TRBJ1-4; D remains ambiguous. Trimming left V 5 bases short and J 5 bases short, with 6 bases between. Germline assignment: CDR1 MDHEN and CDR2 SYDVKM. This CDR3 spans 12 amino acids. The chain's CDR3 is CASSSSNEKLFF. In DNA, the CDR3 is TGTGCCAGCAGTAGTTCCAATGAAAAACTGTTTTTT.

The V gene is TRBV27, the J gene TRBJ2-3; 7 nucleotides agree with TRBD2. Germline loops: CDR1 MNHEY, CDR2 SMNVEV (reference sequence). The ends lost 10 bases at V and 3 bases at J; junction bases unmatched: 10. The CDR3 totals 14 residues. CDR3 amino acids: CATLCGRETDTQYF. The CDR3 nucleotides are TGTGCCACCTTATGTGGGCGGGAGACAGATACGCAGTATTTT.

The rearrangement links TRBV7-9 to TRBJ2-5; 8 nucleotides match TRBD1. Trimming took 5 bases from V and 1 from J; bases not matched to a gene: 9. This CDR3 has 16 residues. Germline loops: CDR1 SEHNR, CDR2 FQNEAQ (reference sequence). DNA for the CDR3: TGTGCCAGCAGCGCCCTGGGACAGGAGATCCAAGAGACCCAGTACTTC. Translated, it gives CASSALGQEIQETQYF.

CDR3 in amino acids: CATAGGGLVYNEQFF. DNA of the CDR3: TGTGCCACTGCCGGGGGAGGACTAGTCTACAATGAGCAGTTCTTC. The rearrangement joins TRBV19 to TRBJ2-1, with TRBD2 identical over 7 bases. CDR3 length: 15 residues. Germline lookup yields CDR1 LNHDA and CDR2 SQIVND (reference sequence). Trimming cost V 10 bases and J 3 bases; bases outside gene matches: 12.

This clone has only one observation. The J gene is TRBJ2-3, the V gene TRBV20-1, with 8 bases lining up with TRBD2. The CDR3 length is 15 residues. Germline-derived CDR1 and CDR2 are DFQATT and SNEGSKA (reference sequence). The trim removed 3 bases at V and 1 base at J, leaving 6 bases unmatched. CDR3 sequence: CSASLREGGTDTQYF. For the CDR3, the DNA is TGCAGTGCTAGTCTCCGGGAGGGAGGCACAGATACGCAGTATTTT.

The chain recombines TRBV5-1 with TRBJ2-1; 8 bases fit TRBD2. This CDR3 has 17 residues. J lost 9 bases, V lost 0 bases, and 14 bases had no gene match. Germline loops: CDR1 SGHRS, CDR2 YFSETQ. The CDR3 loop is CASSLVLGSGALGEQFF. The CDR3 nucleotides read TGCGCCAGCAGCTTGGTATTGGGTAGCGGGGCCCTAGGTGAGCAGTTCTTC.

V gene TRBV6-2 or TRBV6-3 combines with J gene TRBJ2-7; 7 positions match TRBD2. Germline V gives CDR1 MNHEY, CDR2 SVGEGT. CDR3 length equals 14 residues. The ends lost 6 bases at V and 4 bases at J; junction bases unmatched: 9. CDR3 in DNA: TGTGCCAGCAGCTCCAGGACTAGTCGGTACGAGCAGTACTTC. Residues: CASSSRTSRYEQYF.

CDR3 in DNA: TGTGCCAGCAGGACCCCCCCCCGAGAGCAGTTCTTC. Translation: CASRTPPREQFF. The rearrangement links TRBV28 to TRBJ2-1; D remains ambiguous. Germline values: CDR1 MDHEN, CDR2 SYDVKM. V gave up 6 bases and J gave up 10 bases, with 13 bases separating them. CDR3 length equals 12 residues.

This chain uses TRBV6-2 or TRBV6-3 with TRBJ2-2; 10 bases agree with TRBD1. Trimming took 5 bases from V and 1 from J; bases not matched to a gene: 1. CDR1 MNHEY and CDR2 SVGEGT come from the germline V gene. The CDR3 runs 15 residues. CDR3 region: CASSRDRGNTGELFF. CDR3 bases: TGTGCCAGCAGTCGGGACAGGGGGAACACCGGGGAGCTGTTTTTT.

CDR3 nucleotides: TGTGCCAGCAGCTTAAATACAGTAAAGGCTCAGCCCCAGCATTTT. Translated: CASSLNTVKAQPQHF. The chain couples TRBV7-9 to TRBJ1-5; D remains ambiguous. The germline CDR1 and CDR2 sequences are SEHNR and FQNEAQ (reference sequence). The ends were cut back, 2 bases at V and 6 bases at J, with 14 bases in the middle. This CDR3 is 15 amino acids long. Variable domain in full (rest from reference TRBV7-9 and TRBJ1-5): DTGVSQNPRHKITKRGQNVTFRCDPISEHNRLYWYRQTLGQGPEFLTYFQNEAQLEKSRLLSDRFSAERPKGSFSTLEIQRTEQGDSAMYLCASSLNTVKAQPQHFGDGTRLSIL.

This clone is a singleton in its sample. Written as DNA, the CDR3 is TGTGCCACCAGCAGAGGGGGTAACCCTGGAAACACCATATATTTT. Its translation is CATSRGGNPGNTIYF. The chain couples TRBV15 to TRBJ1-3; the D is unclear. The CDR3 is 15 amino acids. Germline CDR1 is LNHNV and CDR2 is YYDKDF (reference sequence). The V gene lost 1 base and the J gene lost 2 bases, with 9 bases spanning the gap.

The gene calls are TRBV28 and TRBJ1-4, with 9 bases identical to TRBD1. The CDR3 totals 16 residues. After removal of 4 bases from V and 4 bases from J, the junction contained 7 bases not matched to a gene. The V gene's germline CDR1 is MDHEN and CDR2 SYDVKM. CDR3 in amino acids: CASSSSGTGRNEKLFF. The CDR3 nucleotides are TGTGCCAGCAGTTCCTCCGGGACAGGGCGTAATGAAAAACTGTTTTTT.

This chain links TRBV6-5 with TRBJ1-4; D perhaps matches TRBD1 (6 bases). This CDR3 comprises 15 residues. Trimming shortened V by 4 bases and J by 8 bases, and 17 bases separated the two germline ends. The germline V gene encodes CDR1 MNHEY and CDR2 SVGAGI. CDR3: CASSFRGRNTEKLFF. The DNA for the CDR3 is TGTGCCAGCAGTTTCCGGGGGCGGAATACCGAAAAACTGTTTTTT.

This sequence joins TRBV6-6 and TRBJ1-4; tentatively, D is TRBD1 (6 bases). Germline V gives CDR1 MNHNY, CDR2 SVGAGI (reference sequence). The V end lost 5 bases, the J end lost 2 bases, and 12 bases lay between the germline ends. CDR3 length: 15 residues. The CDR3 loop reads CASSHYRETNEKLFF. CDR3 DNA sequence: TGTGCCAGCAGTCACTACAGGGAGACTAATGAAAAACTGTTTTTT.

This chain uses TRBV30 with TRBJ2-3; D gene uncertain. This CDR3 contains 13 residues. V was clipped by 5 bases and J by 0 bases, with 9 bases between them. Per germline, CDR1 GTSNPN and CDR2 SVGIG (reference sequence). The CDR3, as DNA: TGTGCCTGGGGAGCGCTTAGCACAGATACGCAGTATTTT. This sequence encodes CAWGALSTDTQYF.

This clone was recorded only once. This chain connects TRBV7-9 to TRBJ1-2; TRBD1 might be the D (6 bases). Trimming cost V 6 bases and J 8 bases, with 13 bases left between them. Germline CDR1 reads SEHNR; CDR2 reads FQNEAQ (reference sequence). This CDR3 region has 12 residues. For the CDR3, the DNA is TGTGCCAGCAGTGAACTCAGGGGCGGCTACACCTTC. Translated: CASSELRGGYTF.

This clone was seen only a few times. This rearrangement joins TRBV27 to TRBJ2-7, with D tentatively TRBD2 (6 bases). The CDR3 sequence is 16 residues long. V was pared by 1 base and J by 2 bases, with 15 bases between. Germline V gives CDR1 MNHEY, CDR2 SMNVEV (reference sequence). The CDR3, as DNA: TGTGCCAGCAGTTTATATTCTGTGGGAGGAGCCTACGAGCAGTACTTC. As protein: CASSLYSVGGAYEQYF.

The chain has TRBV19 and TRBJ1-5, with TRBD1 matching 12 bases. This CDR3 has 16 amino acids. CDR1 and CDR2 (germline): LNHDA, SQIVND (reference sequence). V gave up 3 bases and J gave up 2 bases; unmatched junction bases: 2. CDR3 in amino acids: CASSIGTGGRNQPQHF. CDR3 in DNA: TGTGCCAGTAGTATCGGGACAGGGGGCCGCAATCAGCCCCAGCATTTT.

The chain couples TRBV6-5 to TRBJ2-5; a possible D gene is TRBD1 (7 bases). Germline V gene data show CDR1 as MNHEY and CDR2 as SVGAGI. The V end was cut by 1 base, the J end by 5 bases, with 11 bases between. The CDR3 is 14 amino acids. The CDR3 nucleotides are TGTGCCAGCAGTTACTTACAGGGGAGGGAGACCCAGTACTTC. This codes for CASSYLQGRETQYF.